The T cell receptor (beta chain) described here comes from a study of T cell responses to AZD1222 COVID-19 vaccine. Study-level background: Second doses at about 4 or about 12 weeks were pooled.

Only in-frame clones appear in the TCRdb table, and some are missing; sequencing was by immunoSEQ multiplex PCR. The repertoire holds about 150,000 clones, with approximately 88% as singletons. Losses at the gene ends were 6 bases for V and 4 bases for J; bases not matched to a gene: 7. This CDR3 is built from 14 residues. Germline V lookup: CDR1 SGDLS, CDR2 YYNGEE. The chain combines TRBV9 with TRBJ2-7, with 10 bases that match TRBD1. This TCR derives from an adult in good health. Sequences were derived from peripheral blood, sampled on day 0 of AZD1222 vaccination. The CDR3 loop reads CASTPTGGRYEQYF. For the CDR3, the DNA is TGTGCCAGCACTCCGACAGGGGGCAGGTACGAGCAGTACTTC.